The clone carrying this T cell receptor beta chain was recorded a few times. Its antigen is unidentified. Memory CD4+ T cells were sorted as CD4+CD45RO+CD25- cells. Trimming removed 3 bases at V and 5 bases at J, with 11 bases between. The germline V gene has CDR1 DFQATT and CDR2 SNEGSKA (reference sequence). This CDR3 is 13 amino acids long. Study-wide findings and caveats: Tumor Treg TCRs overlapped most with tumor naive CD4+ cells.

Constant-region reverse primers amplified full-length variable regions, followed by semi-nested Nested Universal Primer A PCR. One entry per CDR3 protein, called by TCRdb with MiXCR from the 5' RACE reads. The sample lists some 44,000 distinct CDR3 sequences, approximately 30% occurring once. Sequenced input: tumor-infiltrating memory CD4+ T cells sorted from the breast tumor. Subset indicated: memory CD4+ T cells, CD4+CD45RO+CD25-. This TCR derives from a female donor with breast cancer. This rearrangement joins TRBV20-1 to TRBJ1-5, with D uncertain. CDR3 bases: TGCAGTGCTAGGAGGGTAATCGATCAGCCCCAGCATTTT. It encodes CSARRVIDQPQHF.